This T cell receptor (beta chain) stems from a study of PD-1 blockade in mismatch repair-deficient tumors. In the study overall: Patients had around twelve mismatch repair-deficient cancer types, all previously treated and progressing. Study outcomes and limitations: Rapid post-treatment expansion, then contraction, generally preceding radiologic response, marked tumor-resident clones.

The repertoire was sequenced with immunoSEQ multiplex PCR; TCRdb's copy has only in-frame clones and lacks some. This table has around 62,000 clones, more than 75% appearing once. This clone was detected once. The antigen is unknown. All patients were mismatch repair deficient, assessed by either PCR or immunohistochemistry. TCR sequencing covered a few patients who responded to pembrolizumab. V shed 5 bases, J shed 2 bases, and the junction held 11 bases outside the gene matches. The CDR3 extends over 17 amino acids. Germline CDR1 reads SQVTM; CDR2 reads ANQGSEA. The sample was peripheral blood, taken 2 weeks after starting pembrolizumab. The sequence derives from an adult with mismatch repair-deficient cancer. This sequence joins TRBV29-1 and TRBJ2-7, with 14 bases lining up with TRBD2. Here the CDR3 DNA reads TGCAGCGTTTGGGGGGACGGACTAGCGGGAGGAACCTACGAGCAGTACTTC. Translated, it gives CSVWGDGLAGGTYEQYF.